Following are 9 T cell receptor beta chains from one sample sequenced in a study of T cell responses to AZD1222 COVID-19 vaccine. Clones were sequenced by immunoSEQ multiplex PCR, and TCRdb holds only the in-frame ones, with some missing. This table has around 99,000 clones, around 87% appearing once. The sequenced sample was peripheral blood, obtained 28 days after the second AZD1222 dose. The source is an adult who received the AZD1222 COVID-19 vaccine.

The V gene is TRBV18, the J gene TRBJ2-7, with TRBD2 matching 12 bases. The V gene end was trimmed by 3 bases and the J gene end by 6 bases; junction bases not matched to a gene: 27. The CDR3 covers 22 residues. Germline V lookup: CDR1 KGHSH, CDR2 LQKENI. The CDR3 reads CASSPGGYRETSGRGLYGEQYF. Written as DNA, the CDR3 is TGTGCCAGCTCACCGGGCGGTTACCGGGAGACTAGCGGGAGAGGCCTATACGGCGAGCAGTACTTC.

The CDR3 coding sequence is TGTGCCAGCAGCTTAGGGGACAGGGGGAGCACTGAAGCTTTCTTT. Translation: CASSLGDRGSTEAFF. V usage is TRBV13 and J usage is TRBJ1-1, with 10 positions matching TRBD1. The junction had 2 bases not matched to a gene; V was cut back by 0 bases and J by 4 bases. Looked up from germline, CDR1 is PRHDT and CDR2 is FYEKMQ (reference sequence). This CDR3 contains 15 residues. The entire variable domain, with the rest obtained from reference TRBV13 and TRBJ1-1, is as follows: AAGVIQSPRHLIKEKRETATLKCYPIPRHDTVYWYQQGPGQDPQFLISFYEKMQSDKGSIPDRFSAQQFSDYHSELNMSSLELGDSALYFCASSLGDRGSTEAFFGQGTRLTVV.

The V call is TRBV4-1, the J call TRBJ1-2; 11 bases are a match to TRBD1. The V segment lost 4 bases and the J segment 11 bases; nucleotides outside the gene matches: 9. Germline V gene sequence: CDR1 MGHRA, CDR2 YSYEKL. CDR3 size: 14 residues. The CDR3 here is CASSPPGTGGTYTF. CDR3 nucleotides: TGCGCCAGCAGCCCGCCTGGGACAGGGGGAACGTACACCTTC.

The chain recombines TRBV29-1 with TRBJ2-7; D may be TRBD1 or TRBD2 (5 bases each). The CDR3 runs 17 residues. CDR1 is SQVTM and CDR2 is ANQGSEA in the germline V gene. V was cut by 4 bases and J by 3 bases, with 25 bases left in between. The CDR3 here is CSVVGQGRWAGLYEQYF. For the CDR3, the DNA is TGCAGCGTTGTTGGTCAGGGTAGGTGGGCAGGACTCTACGAGCAGTACTTC.

This chain uses TRBV5-5 with TRBJ1-6; D is ambiguous. Trimming took 3 bases from V and 12 from J, leaving 13 bases between them. The length of the CDR3 is 13 residues. Germline V lookup: CDR1 SGHKS, CDR2 YYEKEE (reference sequence). CDR3: CASSYRDPIPLHF. For the CDR3, the DNA is TGTGCCAGCAGCTACCGGGATCCCATACCCCTCCACTTT.

This chain uses TRBV27 with TRBJ2-1, with a tentative D call TRBD2 (7 bases). In germline, CDR1 is MNHEY, CDR2 SMNVEV (reference sequence). The V and J ends lost 2 bases and 8 bases respectively, with 13 bases between them. There are 14 residues in the CDR3. CDR3 DNA sequence: TGTGCCAGCAGTTTAACCGGGGGGCGCGATGAGCAGTTCTTC. As protein: CASSLTGGRDEQFF.

The chain combines TRBV14 with TRBJ2-1, with TRBD2 matching over 7 bases. V was pared by 5 bases and J by 10 bases, with 14 bases of the junction left unmatched. CDR1 and CDR2 from the germline V gene are SGHDN and FVKESK. This CDR3 spans 15 amino acids. CDR3 coding DNA: TGTGCCAGCAGCTCCAACCTAGCGGACCCCAGGGAGCAGTTCTTC. Protein sequence: CASSSNLADPREQFF.

This rearrangement joins TRBV6-2 or TRBV6-3 to TRBJ1-5, with D tentatively TRBD1 (5 bases). V was trimmed by 6 bases and J by 3 bases, leaving 18 bases between them. CDR1 and CDR2 from the germline V gene are MNHEY and SVGEGT. This CDR3 is 16 amino acids long. The CDR3 nucleotides read TGTGCCAGCAGCCCAGGGCCGGGAGCCTCCAATCAGCCCCAGCATTTT. Translating it yields CASSPGPGASNQPQHF.

V gene TRBV3-1 (or the pseudogene TRBV3-2) combines with J gene TRBJ2-3; TRBD2 agrees at 8 bases. The CDR3 is 18 amino acids. CDR1 and CDR2 (germline): LGHDT, YNNKEL (reference sequence). Trimming cost V 4 bases and J 0 bases; bases outside gene matches: 12. The CDR3 region has the DNA TGTGCCAGCAGCCCAGATTTCGGGGGGGCGCATAGCACAGATACGCAGTATTTT. Protein product: CASSPDFGGAHSTDTQYF.